The 8 T cell receptor beta chains presented below share a single source sample, sequenced in a study of glioma-infiltrating T cells. Using RNA template, CDR3s of TCR alpha and beta were amplified with iRepertoire arm-PCR. TCRdb processed the multiplex PCR reads anew with MiXCR; each CDR3 protein has one entry. The repertoire holds about 12,000 distinct CDR3 sequences, with more than 25% as singletons. The specimen sequenced was glioma tissue, nonneoplastic brain tissue, or PBMCs (not recorded which). The receptors were gathered from a human donor with low-grade glioma or glioblastoma, undergoing nonglioma brain surgery, or in good health (not recorded which).

Many counts were recorded for this clonotype. The V and J genes are TRBV4-1 and TRBJ1-4, with D possibly matching TRBD1 (6 bases). This CDR3 spans 16 amino acids. Germline V gene data show CDR1 as MGHRA and CDR2 as YSYEKL. With 0 bases removed from V and 5 bases from J, the gap between germline ends came to 13 bases. The CDR3, as DNA: TGCGCCAGCAGCCAAGATTTTGGCGGACAGAATGAAAAACTGTTTTTT. It yields the protein CASSQDFGGQNEKLFF.

Of note for this clonotype: A much larger clone lies a single base off, so this may be a read error. V usage is TRBV29-1 and J usage is TRBJ2-1; 7 positions agree with TRBD1. From germline, CDR1 is SQVTM and CDR2 ANQGSEA. The CDR3 spans 15 residues. V trimming: 1 base; J trimming: 3 bases; junction bases outside the gene matches: 6. Written as DNA, the CDR3 is TGCAGCGTTGAAGTAGGGGGACAGCTCTACAATGAGCAGTTCTTC. Translating it yields CSVEVGGQLYNEQFF.

Worth noting for this clonotype: The junction differs from germline at one of its ends, possibly a read error. V gene TRBV3-1 combines with J gene TRBJ2-7; D is unclear. Germline V CDR1 and CDR2: LGHDT, YNNKEL (reference sequence). The CDR3 sequence is 12 residues long. The CDR3 DNA sequence: TGTGCCAGCAGCCGAGAGTACTACGAGCGGTACTTC. As protein: CASSREYYERYF.

This clonotype came up a few times. The chain employs TRBV7-9 and TRBJ2-3; 10 bases map to TRBD2. The V gene's germline CDR1 is SEHNR and CDR2 FQNEAQ (reference sequence). The CDR3 length is 16 residues. V trimming: 2 bases; J trimming: 1 base; junction bases outside the gene matches: 3. CDR3 region: CASSLRSGGGTDTQYF. The CDR3 DNA is TGTGCCAGCAGCTTACGGAGCGGGGGGGGCACAGATACGCAGTATTTT.

CDR3 residues: CASSDGPNTEAFF. The CDR3 DNA is TGTGCCAGCAGTGACGGGCCGAACACTGAAGCTTTCTTT. The chain combines TRBV2 with TRBJ1-1; D call uncertain. Germline V lookup: CDR1 SNHLY, CDR2 FYNNEI. This CDR3 has 13 residues. V was clipped by 3 bases and J by 1 base, with 6 bases between them. The full variable domain, with the rest looked up from reference TRBV2 and TRBJ1-1, is EPEVTQTPSHQVTQMGQEVILRCVPISNHLYFYWYRQILGQKVEFLVSFYNNEISEKSEIFDDQFSVERPDGSNFTLKIRSTKLEDSAMYFCASSDGPNTEAFFGQGTRLTVV.

This clonotype was seen at least ten times. V usage is TRBV24-1 and J usage is TRBJ2-1, with 8 bases matching TRBD1. V gave up 4 bases and J gave up 3 bases; unmatched junction bases: 10. The CDR3 is 17 residues long. In germline, CDR1 is KGHDR, CDR2 SFDVKD. This chain's CDR3 is CATSDPTPTGDYNEQFF. In DNA form, the CDR3 reads TGTGCCACCAGTGACCCAACTCCGACAGGGGACTACAATGAGCAGTTCTTC.

The V gene is TRBV2, the J gene TRBJ2-5; 7 bases align to TRBD2. Germline CDR1 reads SNHLY; CDR2 reads FYNNEI. The CDR3 contains 16 residues. V shed 3 bases, J shed 0 bases, and the junction held 7 bases outside the gene matches. This CDR3 reads CASSERLANYQETQYF. Written as DNA, the CDR3 is TGTGCCAGCAGTGAGAGACTAGCCAACTACCAAGAGACCCAGTACTTC. Full variable domain (rest looked up from reference TRBV2 and TRBJ2-5): EPEVTQTPSHQVTQMGQEVILRCVPISNHLYFYWYRQILGQKVEFLVSFYNNEISEKSEIFDDQFSVERPDGSNFTLKIRSTKLEDSAMYFCASSERLANYQETQYFGPGTRLLVL.

This clonotype is medium-sized. V is TRBV11-2 and J is TRBJ1-3, with D uncertain. The CDR3 length is 12 residues. Germline V gene lookup returns CDR1 SGHAT and CDR2 FQNNGV. The V end lost 5 bases, the J end lost 4 bases, and 6 bases lay between the germline ends. The CDR3 region is CASSLEGNTIYF. The CDR3 DNA reads as TGTGCCAGCAGCCTGGAGGGAAACACCATATATTTT. Variable domain in full (rest from reference TRBV11-2 and TRBJ1-3): EAGVAQSPRYKIIEKRQSVAFWCNPISGHATLYWYQQILGQGPKLLIQFQNNGVVDDSQLPKDRFSAERLKGVDSTLKIQPAKLEDSAVYLCASSLEGNTIYFGEGSWLTVV.